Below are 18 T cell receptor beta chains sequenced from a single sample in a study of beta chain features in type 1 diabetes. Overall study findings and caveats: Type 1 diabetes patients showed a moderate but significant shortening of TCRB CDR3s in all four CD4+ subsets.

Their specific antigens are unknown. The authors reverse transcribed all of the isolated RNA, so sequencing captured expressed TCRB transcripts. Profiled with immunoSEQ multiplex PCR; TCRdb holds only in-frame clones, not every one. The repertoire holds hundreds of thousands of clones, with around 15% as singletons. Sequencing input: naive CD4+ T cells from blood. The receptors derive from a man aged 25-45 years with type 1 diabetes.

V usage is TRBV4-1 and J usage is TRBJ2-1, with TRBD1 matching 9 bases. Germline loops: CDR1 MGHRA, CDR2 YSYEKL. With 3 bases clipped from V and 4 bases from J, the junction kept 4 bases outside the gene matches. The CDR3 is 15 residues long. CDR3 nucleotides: TGCGCCAGCAGCCAGCCGGGACAGGGATACAATGAGCAGTTCTTC. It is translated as CASSQPGQGYNEQFF.

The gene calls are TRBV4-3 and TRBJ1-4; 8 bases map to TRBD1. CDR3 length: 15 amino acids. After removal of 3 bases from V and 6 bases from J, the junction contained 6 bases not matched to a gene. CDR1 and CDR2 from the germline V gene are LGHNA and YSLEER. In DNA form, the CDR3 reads TGCGCCAGCAGCCATATCAGGGGGCAGGATGAAAAACTGTTTTTT. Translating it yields CASSHIRGQDEKLFF.

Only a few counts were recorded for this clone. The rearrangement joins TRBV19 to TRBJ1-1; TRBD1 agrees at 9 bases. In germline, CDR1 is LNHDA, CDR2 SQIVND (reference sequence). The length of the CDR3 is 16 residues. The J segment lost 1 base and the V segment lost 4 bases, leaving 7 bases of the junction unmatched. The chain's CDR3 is CASSNYMDRGNTEAFF. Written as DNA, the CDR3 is TGTGCCAGTAGTAATTATATGGACAGGGGGAACACTGAAGCTTTCTTT.

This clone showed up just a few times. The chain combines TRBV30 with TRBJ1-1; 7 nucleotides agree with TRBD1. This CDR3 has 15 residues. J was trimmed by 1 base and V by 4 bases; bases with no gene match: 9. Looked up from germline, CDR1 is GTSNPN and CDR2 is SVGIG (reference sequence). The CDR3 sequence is CAWTGQKIRNTEAFF. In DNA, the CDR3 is TGTGCCTGGACGGGACAGAAGATTCGGAACACTGAAGCTTTCTTT.

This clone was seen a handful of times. CDR3 residues: CASSLEINYGYTF. In DNA, the CDR3 is TGTGCCAGCAGTCTAGAGATTAACTATGGCTACACCTTC. This sequence joins TRBV7-9 and TRBJ1-2; D uncertain. Trimming pared 6 bases from V and 1 base from J, leaving 9 bases between. The CDR3 consists of 13 residues. The germline V gene encodes CDR1 SEHNR and CDR2 FQNEAQ (reference sequence).

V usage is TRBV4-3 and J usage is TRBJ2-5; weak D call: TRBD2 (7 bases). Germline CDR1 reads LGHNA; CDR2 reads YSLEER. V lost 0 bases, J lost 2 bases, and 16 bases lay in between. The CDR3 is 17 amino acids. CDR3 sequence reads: CASSQDRRRGGQETQYF. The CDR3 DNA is TGCGCCAGCAGCCAAGATAGGAGGAGGGGGGGACAAGAGACCCAGTACTTC.

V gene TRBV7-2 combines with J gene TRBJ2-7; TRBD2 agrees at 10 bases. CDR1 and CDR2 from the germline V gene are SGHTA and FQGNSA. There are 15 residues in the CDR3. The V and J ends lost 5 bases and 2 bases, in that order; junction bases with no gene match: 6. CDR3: CASSGLLAGPYEQYF. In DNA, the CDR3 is TGTGCCAGCAGCGGTCTACTAGCGGGACCCTACGAGCAGTACTTC.

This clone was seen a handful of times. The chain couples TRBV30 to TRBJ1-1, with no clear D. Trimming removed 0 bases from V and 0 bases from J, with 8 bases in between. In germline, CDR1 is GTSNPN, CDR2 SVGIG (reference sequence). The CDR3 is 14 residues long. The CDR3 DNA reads TGTGCCTGGAGTGTCTCACATATGAACACTGAAGCTTTCTTT. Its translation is CAWSVSHMNTEAFF.

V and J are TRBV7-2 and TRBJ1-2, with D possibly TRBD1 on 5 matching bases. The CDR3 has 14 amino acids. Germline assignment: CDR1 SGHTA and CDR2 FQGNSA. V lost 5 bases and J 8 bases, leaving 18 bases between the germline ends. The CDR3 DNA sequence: TGTGCCAGCAGCCCAATGGAGGGGACTCCGGGCTACACCTTC. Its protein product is CASSPMEGTPGYTF.

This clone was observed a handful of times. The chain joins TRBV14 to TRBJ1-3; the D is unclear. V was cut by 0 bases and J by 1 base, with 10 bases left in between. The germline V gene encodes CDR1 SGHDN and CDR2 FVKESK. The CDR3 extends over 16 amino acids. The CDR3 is CASSQDLVPSGNTIYF. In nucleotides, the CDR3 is TGTGCCAGCAGCCAAGACTTAGTGCCTTCTGGAAACACCATATATTTT.

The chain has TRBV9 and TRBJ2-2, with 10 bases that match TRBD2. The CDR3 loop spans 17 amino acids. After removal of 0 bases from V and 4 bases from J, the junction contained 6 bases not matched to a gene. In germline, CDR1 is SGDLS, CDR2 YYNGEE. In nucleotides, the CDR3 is TGTGCCAGCAGCGTAGCGTCTAGCGGGAGTGGCACCGGGGAGCTGTTTTTT. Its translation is CASSVASSGSGTGELFF.

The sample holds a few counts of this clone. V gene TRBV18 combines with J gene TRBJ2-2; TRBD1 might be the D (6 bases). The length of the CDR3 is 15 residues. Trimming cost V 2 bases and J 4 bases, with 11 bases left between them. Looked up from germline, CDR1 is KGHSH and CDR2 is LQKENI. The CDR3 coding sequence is TGTGCCAGCTCACCAGGAGGACAGCTCACCGGGGAGCTGTTTTTT. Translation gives CASSPGGQLTGELFF.

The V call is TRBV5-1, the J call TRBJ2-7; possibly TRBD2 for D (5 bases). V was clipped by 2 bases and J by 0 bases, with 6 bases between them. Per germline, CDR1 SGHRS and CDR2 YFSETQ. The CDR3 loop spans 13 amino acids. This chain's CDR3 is CASSFGSSYEQYF. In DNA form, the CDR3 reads TGCGCCAGCAGCTTTGGGAGCTCCTACGAGCAGTACTTC.

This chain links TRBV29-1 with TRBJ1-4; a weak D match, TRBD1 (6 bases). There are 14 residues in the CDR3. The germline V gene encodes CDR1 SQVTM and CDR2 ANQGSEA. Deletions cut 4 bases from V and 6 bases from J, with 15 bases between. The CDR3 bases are TGCAGCGTTGTTACCGGGACAACCGATGAAAAACTGTTTTTT. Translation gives CSVVTGTTDEKLFF.

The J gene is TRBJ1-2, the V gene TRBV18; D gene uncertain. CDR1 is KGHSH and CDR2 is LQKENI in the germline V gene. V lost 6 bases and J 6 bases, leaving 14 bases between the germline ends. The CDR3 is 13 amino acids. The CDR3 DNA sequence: TGTGCCAGCTCTCACACCGACTTTCATGGCTACACCTTC. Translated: CASSHTDFHGYTF.

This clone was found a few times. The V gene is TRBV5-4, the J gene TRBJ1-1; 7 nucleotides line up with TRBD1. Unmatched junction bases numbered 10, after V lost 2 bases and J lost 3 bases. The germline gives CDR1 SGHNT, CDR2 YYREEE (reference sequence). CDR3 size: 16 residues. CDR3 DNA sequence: TGTGCCAGCAGCTTTCGTCGACAGGGAGTGGACACTGAAGCTTTCTTT. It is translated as CASSFRRQGVDTEAFF.

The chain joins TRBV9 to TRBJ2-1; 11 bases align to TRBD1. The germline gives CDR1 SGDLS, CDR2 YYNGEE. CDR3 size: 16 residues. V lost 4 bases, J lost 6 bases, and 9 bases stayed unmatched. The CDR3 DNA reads TGTGCCAGCAGCATCGACCCCGGGACAGGGGGCAATGAGCAGTTCTTC. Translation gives CASSIDPGTGGNEQFF.

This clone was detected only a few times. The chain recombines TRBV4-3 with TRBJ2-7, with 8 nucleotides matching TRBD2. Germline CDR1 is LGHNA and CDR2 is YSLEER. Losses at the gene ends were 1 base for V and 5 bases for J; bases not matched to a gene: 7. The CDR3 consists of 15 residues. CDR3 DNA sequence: TGCGCCAGCAGCCAAGCGGGAGGGCCCCTCGACGAGCAGTACTTC. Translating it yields CASSQAGGPLDEQYF.